This T cell receptor beta chain stems from a study of control samples from healthy donors and cancer patients. TCRdb's copy holds only in-frame clones and misses some; the assay was immunoSEQ multiplex PCR. Among roughly 130,000 clones listed, around 93% were seen once. The germline V and J ends were trimmed by 3 bases and 0 bases, with 15 bases remaining between them. The CDR3 runs 17 residues. Germline lookup yields CDR1 LNHDA and CDR2 SQIVND (reference sequence). This clone was recorded once. Sequencing input: blood. The rearrangement joins TRBV19 to TRBJ1-5; unclear D gene. This clonotype was sampled from a man between 18 and 29 years old in good health. The CDR3 sequence is CASSMVVGGYSNQPQHF. Here the CDR3 DNA reads TGTGCCAGTAGTATGGTCGTTGGCGGATATAGCAATCAGCCCCAGCATTTT.